The clone carrying this T cell receptor (beta chain) was counted between two and nine times. Trimming stripped 3 bases from V and 0 bases from J, with 9 bases between. CDR1 and CDR2 (germline): SEHNR, FQNEAQ (reference sequence). There are 16 residues in the CDR3. The data were taken from a study of blood T cell repertoires in COVID-19. For the study at large: Spain, Italy and the United States supplied samples that represented acute and convalescent COVID-19. Nucleic acid was either cDNA or gDNA, and it came from T cells, B-cell-depleted T cells, or PBMCs.

TCRdb's copy holds only in-frame clones and misses some; the assay was immunoSEQ multiplex PCR. Altogether under 150,000 clones are present, 88% being singletons, with the ten largest covering more than 1%. The chain links TRBV7-9 to TRBJ2-6; D gene ambiguous. Sequencing input: PBMCs or T cells enriched from blood (not recorded which). The clonotype comes from a woman aged 25 to 45 with acute COVID-19. The chain's CDR3 is CASSFVRFSGANVLTF. DNA of the CDR3: TGTGCCAGCAGCTTTGTGCGGTTCTCTGGGGCCAACGTCCTGACTTTC.